The clone carrying this T cell receptor beta chain has just a few counts. Its antigen is unidentified. This record belongs to a study of blood T cells in healthy people across ages. Study-wide points: Considered underestimates were the diversity estimates obtained from one million T cells.

It was with a sample-barcoded 5' primer and a J-beta primer mix that a second PCR of roughly 7 to 11 cycles was run. TCRdb processed the 5' RACE reads anew with MiXCR; each CDR3 protein has one entry. The sample consists of 1.5 million to 2 million distinct CDR3 sequences, roughly 30% of them appearing once. Total RNA was extracted at no less than 5.5 micrograms per sample. CDR1 and CDR2 (germline): SGHTA, FQGNSA. V gave up 5 bases and J gave up 8 bases, with 16 bases separating them. The CDR3 consists of 15 residues. The specimen sequenced was blood. The TCR sequence derives from a woman aged 25 to 45 in good health. The genes are TRBV7-2 and TRBJ1-6; D may be TRBD1 (5 bases). In nucleotides, the CDR3 is TGTGCCAGCAGCGGGGCCGGGATATCGGATTCACCCCTCCACTTT. Translation: CASSGAGISDSPLHF.